This T cell receptor (beta chain) was observed in a study of OX40 agonist ivuxolimab in advanced cancers. Overall study: Every 2 weeks, ivuxolimab was infused into the patients intravenously at between 0.01 and 10 mg/kg. Age averaged around 58 years (range about 23 to 80), and more than 80% were male.

The V end lost 7 bases, the J end lost 1 base, and 15 bases lay between the germline ends. In germline, CDR1 is MNHEY, CDR2 SMNVEV (reference sequence). The CDR3 length is 15 residues. This clone showed up just a few times. TCRdb keeps only in-frame clones here, not all; method: immunoSEQ multiplex PCR. Among around 39,000 clones listed, roughly 80% were seen once. The chain links TRBV27 to TRBJ2-3, with unresolved D. Sequencing was performed on CD4+ or CD8+ T cells sorted from blood, taken in a trial of the OX40 agonist ivuxolimab. The receptor was isolated from an adult with an advanced solid tumor such as melanoma, head and neck, liver or kidney cancer. This CDR3 is CASTIFAGGTDTQYF. CDR3 DNA: TGTGCCAGCACCATTTTCGCTGGGGGCACAGATACGCAGTATTTT.